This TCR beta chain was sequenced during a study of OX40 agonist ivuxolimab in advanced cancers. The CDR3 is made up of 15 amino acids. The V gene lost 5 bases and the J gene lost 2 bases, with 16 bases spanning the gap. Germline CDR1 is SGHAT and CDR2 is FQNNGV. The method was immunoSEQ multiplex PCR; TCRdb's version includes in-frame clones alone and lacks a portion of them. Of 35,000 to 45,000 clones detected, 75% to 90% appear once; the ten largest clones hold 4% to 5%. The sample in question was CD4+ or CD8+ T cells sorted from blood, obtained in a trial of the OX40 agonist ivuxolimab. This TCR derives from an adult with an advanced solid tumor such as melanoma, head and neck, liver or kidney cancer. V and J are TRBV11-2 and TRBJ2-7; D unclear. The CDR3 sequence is CASSDVPGFTYEQYF. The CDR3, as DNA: TGTGCCAGCAGCGACGTGCCCGGTTTCACCTACGAGCAGTACTTC.